This T cell receptor (beta chain) stems from a study of shared clonotypes between healthy human individuals. With 4 bases clipped from V and 2 bases from J, the junction kept 5 bases outside the gene matches. The CDR3 is 15 amino acids. The germline CDR1 and CDR2 sequences are SGHRS and YFSETQ. TCRdb keeps only in-frame clones here, not all; method: immunoSEQ multiplex PCR. The repertoire holds 2,500,000 or so clones, 93% seen once, with 0.36% in the top ten. With respect to this clone: The same CDR3 can be traced to other DNA sequences in this sample.

The sequence came from a man aged 18 to 35 in good health. Some clones in this sample may be carry-over from other donors' samples. The chain employs TRBV5-1 and TRBJ2-2; 7 bases are shared with TRBD1. Sequenced sample: naive CD4+ T cells from PBMCs. The subset was: CD45RA+ positively selected. CDR3 amino acids: CASSPGTANTGELFF. The CDR3 region has the DNA TGCGCCAGCAGCCCCGGGACAGCTAACACCGGGGAGCTGTTTTTT.